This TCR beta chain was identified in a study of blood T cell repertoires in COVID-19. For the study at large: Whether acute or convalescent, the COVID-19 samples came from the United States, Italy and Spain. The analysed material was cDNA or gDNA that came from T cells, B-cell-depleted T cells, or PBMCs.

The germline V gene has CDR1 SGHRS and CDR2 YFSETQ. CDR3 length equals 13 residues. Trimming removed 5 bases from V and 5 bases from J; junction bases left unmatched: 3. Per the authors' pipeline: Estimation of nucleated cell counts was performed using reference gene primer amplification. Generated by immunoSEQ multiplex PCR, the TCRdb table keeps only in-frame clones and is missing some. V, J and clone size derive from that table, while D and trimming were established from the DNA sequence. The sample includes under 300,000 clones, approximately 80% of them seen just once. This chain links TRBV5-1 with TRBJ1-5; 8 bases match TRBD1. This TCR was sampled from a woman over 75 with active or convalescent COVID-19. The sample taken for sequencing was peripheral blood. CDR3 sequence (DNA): TGCGCCAGCAGACAGGGGGATGATCAGCCCCAGCATTTT. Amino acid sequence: CASRQGDDQPQHF.